This TCR beta chain appears in the sequencing data of a study of blood T cell repertoires in COVID-19. Whole-study context: Material from acute and convalescent COVID-19 was sourced from the United States, Italy and Spain. PBMCs, B-cell-depleted T cells, or T cells provided the cDNA or gDNA that made up the material.

There are 17 residues in the CDR3. Between the trimmed V and J ends, which lost 2 bases and 0 bases, there was a span of 20 bases. Germline CDR1 and CDR2: GTSNPN and SVGIG (reference sequence). Per the original data handling: Researchers report that nucleated cell counts were estimated from reference gene primer amplification. The repertoire was sequenced with immunoSEQ multiplex PCR; TCRdb's copy has only in-frame clones and lacks some. V and J calls and clone size are copied from that table; D and trimming were computed from the DNA. The sample lists roughly 160,000 clones; approximately 86% were seen once.

The chain carries TRBV30 and TRBJ2-7; tentatively, D is TRBD2 (6 bases). Sequenced input: peripheral blood. The sequence was obtained from a man in his fifties or sixties with acute or convalescent COVID-19. CDR3 amino acids: CAWSFTPGLDFSYEQYF. In nucleotides, the CDR3 is TGTGCCTGGAGTTTTACACCGGGACTTGACTTCTCCTACGAGCAGTACTTC.